The 30 T cell receptor beta chains listed next were all sequenced from one sample in a study of shared clonotypes between healthy human individuals. Sequencing used immunoSEQ multiplex PCR; TCRdb keeps in-frame clones, though not all of them. The sample has hundreds of thousands of clones; almost 95% are singletons. Positively selected for CCR7, the CD45RO-negative cells used as naive CD8 cells excluded terminally differentiated effector memory CD45RA+ cells. The source material was naive CD8+ T cells sorted from blood. The receptors shown here come from a man aged 25-40 years in good health.

The chain employs TRBV28 and TRBJ1-2; TRBD1 aligns across 9 bases. The CDR3 sequence is 14 residues long. V was pared by 5 bases and J by 5 bases, with 6 bases of the junction left unmatched. CDR1 is MDHEN and CDR2 is SYDVKM in the germline V gene. CDR3 in amino acids: CASSPGTGNYGYTF. The CDR3 nucleotides are TGTGCCAGCAGTCCCGGGACAGGGAATTATGGCTACACCTTC.

A word on this clone: Other DNA sequences of this sample code for an identical CDR3. The chain employs TRBV9 and TRBJ2-7, with a tentative D call TRBD2 (5 bases). Germline CDR1 is SGDLS and CDR2 is YYNGEE. V lost 4 bases, J lost 6 bases, and 8 bases lay in between. This CDR3 has 11 residues. The CDR3 DNA reads as TGTGCCAGCAGCCGGGGTGGCGAGCAGTACTTC. It specifies CASSRGGEQYF. Looking up the rest from reference TRBV9 and TRBJ2-7 gives the full variable domain: DSGVTQTPKHLITATGQRVTLRCSPRSGDLSVYWYQQSLDQGLQFLIQYYNGEERAKGNILERFSAQQFPDLHSELNLSSLELGDSALYFCASSRGGEQYFGPGTRLTVT.

The chain has TRBV30 and TRBJ1-1, with D hard to call. The CDR3 has 11 amino acids. Germline V gene sequence: CDR1 GTSNPN, CDR2 SVGIG (reference sequence). V was shortened by 4 bases and J by 2 bases, with 5 bases between the two germline ends. The CDR3 DNA reads as TGTGCCTGGAAGCAAAACACTGAAGCTTTCTTT. This encodes CAWKQNTEAFF. Drawing the rest from reference TRBV30 and TRBJ1-1, the complete variable domain is SQTIHQWPATLVQPVGSPLSLECTVEGTSNPNLYWYRQAAGRGLQLLFYSVGIGQISSEVPQNLSASRPQDRQFILSSKKLLLSDSGFYLCAWKQNTEAFFGQGTRLTVV.

The chain carries TRBV20-1 and TRBJ2-1; 9 bases match TRBD1. CDR3 length equals 11 residues. CDR1 and CDR2 (germline): DFQATT, SNEGSKA (reference sequence). The CDR3 region has the DNA TGCAGCGCCACAGGGGGCGGAGAGCAGTTCTTC. Translating gives CSATGGGEQFF.

The J gene is TRBJ1-1, the V gene TRBV7-9; D may be TRBD1 (5 bases). V was trimmed by 4 bases and J by 4 bases, leaving 10 bases between them. The V gene's germline CDR1 is SEHNR and CDR2 FQNEAQ (reference sequence). The CDR3 spans 13 residues. The CDR3: CASSSGGSTEAFF. The DNA of the CDR3 is TGTGCCAGCAGCTCCGGGGGGAGCACTGAAGCTTTCTTT.

The rearrangement uses TRBV9 and TRBJ2-3; 9 nucleotides line up with TRBD1. The J segment lost 3 bases and the V segment lost 0 bases, leaving 2 bases of the junction unmatched. The length of the CDR3 is 15 residues. Germline assignment: CDR1 SGDLS and CDR2 YYNGEE. This CDR3 reads CASSVVGQGTDTQYF. DNA of the CDR3: TGTGCCAGCAGCGTAGTGGGACAGGGAACAGATACGCAGTATTTT.

This chain connects TRBV5-6 to TRBJ2-1; D is unresolved. Between the trimmed V and J ends, which lost 1 base and 5 bases, there was a span of 10 bases. The CDR3 has 14 amino acids. Germline V gives CDR1 SGHDT, CDR2 YYEEEE. CDR3 amino acids: CASSLSHKNNEQFF. In DNA form, the CDR3 reads TGTGCCAGCAGCTTGAGTCATAAGAACAATGAGCAGTTCTTC.

The V gene is TRBV4-1, the J gene TRBJ2-5, with 9 bases matching TRBD1. The junction had 11 bases not matched to a gene; V was cut back by 4 bases and J by 5 bases. CDR3 length: 16 residues. Per the germline V gene, CDR1 is MGHRA and CDR2 is YSYEKL. DNA of the CDR3: TGCGCCAGCAGCCCCACGGCCACCGGGACAGGGGAGACCCAGTACTTC. It codes for CASSPTATGTGETQYF.

This clone was detected once. The chain joins TRBV5-6 to TRBJ2-7; tentative D call: TRBD1 (5 bases). V lost 4 bases, J lost 7 bases, and 15 bases lay in between. Germline V gene data show CDR1 as SGHDT and CDR2 as YYEEEE. This CDR3 is built from 13 residues. The CDR3 loop is CASSVQGLREQYF. The CDR3 DNA sequence: TGTGCCAGCAGCGTGCAGGGATTGAGGGAGCAGTACTTC.

The chain is built from TRBV29-1 and TRBJ2-2; perhaps TRBD2 as D (6 bases). The V end was cut by 4 bases, the J end by 5 bases, with 8 bases between. The CDR3 length is 12 residues. Germline-derived CDR1 and CDR2 are SQVTM and ANQGSEA. CDR3 sequence (DNA): TGCAGCGTTGGGGAGGCTACCGGGGAGCTGTTTTTT. Its protein is CSVGEATGELFF.

The chain couples TRBV9 to TRBJ1-2; no reliable D call. This CDR3 region has 13 residues. The V and J ends lost 2 bases and 5 bases respectively, with 10 bases between them. Per the germline V gene, CDR1 is SGDLS and CDR2 is YYNGEE. CDR3 sequence: CASSVSDLYGYTF. The CDR3 DNA reads TGTGCCAGCAGCGTGTCAGATTTATATGGCTACACCTTC.

As to this clone: The sample contains more than one DNA sequence encoding this CDR3. The V and J genes are TRBV7-9 and TRBJ2-7; possible D gene TRBD1, 6 bases. Germline V gene data show CDR1 as SEHNR and CDR2 as FQNEAQ (reference sequence). The CDR3 totals 13 residues. Trimming took 5 bases from V and 2 from J, leaving 10 bases between them. The CDR3 sequence is CASSPRTAYEQYF. CDR3 nucleotide sequence: TGTGCCAGCAGCCCGAGGACAGCCTACGAGCAGTACTTC.

The chain combines TRBV30 with TRBJ2-7; TRBD1 is a possible D gene (5 bases). Per the germline V gene, CDR1 is GTSNPN and CDR2 is SVGIG (reference sequence). This CDR3 has 16 residues. V lost 1 base and J lost 3, with 19 bases in between. CDR3 nucleotide sequence: TGTGCCTGGAGTGGATCCTCAGGGTCGAATTACTACGAGCAGTACTTC. Translated, it gives CAWSGSSGSNYYEQYF.

In nucleotides, the CDR3 is TGTGCCAGCAGCTTAGTACGCACCTCTATTGTCACTGAAGCTTTCTTT. Its translation: CASSLVRTSIVTEAFF. The chain combines TRBV7-9 with TRBJ1-1; D remains ambiguous. Germline CDR1 is SEHNR and CDR2 is FQNEAQ (reference sequence). V gave up 1 base and J gave up 4 bases, with 16 bases separating them. The CDR3 length is 16 residues.

The chain combines TRBV19 with TRBJ2-7, with TRBD2 matching over 9 bases. The CDR3 is 16 amino acids. Germline values: CDR1 LNHDA, CDR2 SQIVND (reference sequence). V lost 6 bases, J lost 3 bases, and 12 bases stayed unmatched. This CDR3 reads CASSQEPGLAFYEQYF. The CDR3 DNA sequence: TGTGCCAGTAGCCAAGAACCGGGACTAGCCTTCTACGAGCAGTACTTC. Drawing the rest from reference TRBV19 and TRBJ2-7, the complete variable domain is DGGITQSPKYLFRKEGQNVTLSCEQNLNHDAMYWYRQDPGQGLRLIYYSQIVNDFQKGDIAEGYSVSREKKESFPLTVTSAQKNPTAFYLCASSQEPGLAFYEQYFGPGTRLTVT.

Worth noting for this clone: Other DNA sequences from this sample encode an identical CDR3 as well. CDR3 sequence: CASSPPTGYNEQFF. In DNA, the CDR3 is TGTGCCAGCTCACCACCGACAGGGTACAATGAGCAGTTCTTC. The V and J genes are TRBV18 and TRBJ2-1; the match to TRBD1 covers 7 bases. This CDR3 has 14 amino acids. CDR1 is KGHSH and CDR2 is LQKENI in the germline V gene. The V segment lost 0 bases and the J segment 4 bases; nucleotides outside the gene matches: 0.

The V gene is TRBV2, the J gene TRBJ2-7; D is uncertain. CDR3 length: 14 amino acids. The V end was cut by 7 bases, the J end by 0 bases, with 13 bases between. CDR1 SNHLY and CDR2 FYNNEI come from the germline V gene. DNA of the CDR3: TGTGCCAGCATGGTTTTCGGCGGCTCCTACGAGCAGTACTTC. Translating gives CASMVFGGSYEQYF.

This clone was counted once. The chain recombines TRBV7-9 with TRBJ1-4; a possible D gene is TRBD1 (5 bases). The germline V and J ends were trimmed by 7 bases and 8 bases, with 17 bases remaining between them. Germline V lookup: CDR1 SEHNR, CDR2 FQNEAQ (reference sequence). This CDR3 spans 14 amino acids. CDR3 sequence (DNA): TGTGCCAGCACCGGGGGAAGGGTGGACGAAAAACTGTTTTTT. Its translation is CASTGGRVDEKLFF.

About this clone: Other DNA sequences in this sample translate to the same CDR3. The rearrangement joins TRBV5-1 to TRBJ2-3; 8 nucleotides agree with TRBD1. Germline CDR1 is SGHRS and CDR2 is YFSETQ. This CDR3 comprises 15 residues. The junction had 4 bases not matched to a gene; V was cut back by 0 bases and J by 4 bases. CDR3 protein: CASSLGQGAADTQYF. CDR3 in DNA: TGCGCCAGCAGCTTGGGTCAGGGGGCCGCAGATACGCAGTATTTT.

The chain has TRBV7-3 and TRBJ2-1; 12 bases are a match to TRBD2. The V gene end was trimmed by 5 bases and the J gene end by 10 bases; junction bases not matched to a gene: 21. This CDR3 contains 19 residues. CDR1 is SGHTA and CDR2 is FQGTGA in the germline V gene. CDR3 bases: TGTGCCAGCAGCCAGCCTGGACTAGCGGGACCGAATGTTGTATCCGAGCAGTTCTTC. Its translation is CASSQPGLAGPNVVSEQFF.

The V call is TRBV6-1, the J call TRBJ1-2, with D hard to call. The V end lost 7 bases, the J end lost 2 bases, and 14 bases lay between the germline ends. CDR3 length equals 14 residues. CDR1 is MNHNS and CDR2 is SASEGT in the germline V gene. The CDR3, as DNA: TGTGCCAGCAAAAAAAGATTGGGCAACTATGGCTACACCTTC. Translated, it gives CASKKRLGNYGYTF.

The rearrangement links TRBV7-9 to TRBJ1-1, with D perhaps matching TRBD1 (5 bases). Germline CDR1 is SEHNR and CDR2 is FQNEAQ (reference sequence). Trimming shortened V by 6 bases and J by 2 bases, and 19 bases separated the two germline ends. CDR3 length: 16 amino acids. The CDR3 bases are TGTGCCAGCAGTCCCTTCCGGGGCACCGAAAACACTGAAGCTTTCTTT. Translating gives CASSPFRGTENTEAFF.

The V call is TRBV5-6, the J call TRBJ2-7, with D perhaps given as TRBD1 or TRBD2 (5 bases each). Germline loops: CDR1 SGHDT, CDR2 YYEEEE. CDR3 length equals 14 residues. V lost 5 bases and J lost 2, with 14 bases in between. The CDR3 loop is CASSLRGTAYEQYF. The DNA of the CDR3 is TGTGCCAGCAGTCTAAGAGGGACGGCCTACGAGCAGTACTTC. Together with reference TRBV5-6 and TRBJ2-7, the CDR3 gives the full variable domain: DAGVTQSPTHLIKTRGQQVTLRCSPKSGHDTVSWYQQALGQGPQFIFQYYEEEERQRGNFPDRFSGHQFPNYSSELNVNALLLGDSALYLCASSLRGTAYEQYFGPGTRLTVT.

This clone was counted only a few times. The chain joins TRBV7-9 to TRBJ2-7; perhaps TRBD2 as D (6 bases). From germline, CDR1 is SEHNR and CDR2 FQNEAQ (reference sequence). The CDR3 has 13 amino acids. Trimming left V 8 bases short and J 4 bases short, with 15 bases between. CDR3 in DNA: TGTGCCAGCGGGGACTCCTCGGGGTACGAGCAGTACTTC. It is translated as CASGDSSGYEQYF.

The chain combines TRBV6-1 with TRBJ2-1, with D perhaps matching TRBD2 (6 bases). Deletions cut 1 base from V and 5 bases from J, with 6 bases between. CDR3 length: 13 residues. CDR1 is MNHNS and CDR2 is SASEGT in the germline V gene. The CDR3 protein is CASSEVADNEQFF. Here the CDR3 DNA reads TGTGCCAGCAGTGAAGTAGCGGACAATGAGCAGTTCTTC.

This chain connects TRBV6-5 to TRBJ2-5; 10 bases agree with TRBD2. This CDR3 is built from 15 residues. The germline V gene encodes CDR1 MNHEY and CDR2 SVGAGI. V trimming: 2 bases; J trimming: 5 bases; junction bases outside the gene matches: 5. This CDR3 reads CASSYPSGSRETQYF. For the CDR3, the DNA is TGTGCCAGCAGTTACCCTAGCGGGAGTAGGGAGACCCAGTACTTC.

Concerning this clone: The identical CDR3 is also encoded by other nucleotide sequences in the sample. The chain is built from TRBV27 and TRBJ1-4, with D hard to call. The V end lost 1 base, the J end lost 6 bases, and 9 bases lay between the germline ends. In germline, CDR1 is MNHEY, CDR2 SMNVEV (reference sequence). This CDR3 is 14 amino acids long. CDR3 region: CASSLLGSDEKLFF. For the CDR3, the DNA is TGTGCCAGCAGTTTATTGGGTTCTGATGAAAAACTGTTTTTT.

V is TRBV4-3 and J is TRBJ2-7, with TRBD1 identical over 9 bases. Trimming removed 0 bases from V and 4 bases from J; junction bases left unmatched: 10. Germline V gene data show CDR1 as LGHNA and CDR2 as YSLEER. This CDR3 has 17 amino acids. This CDR3 is CASSQDSSGTGLYEQYF. CDR3 sequence (DNA): TGCGCCAGCAGCCAAGATTCGTCGGGGACAGGGTTATACGAGCAGTACTTC.

V and J are TRBV27 and TRBJ2-7; no firm D call. Germline V lookup: CDR1 MNHEY, CDR2 SMNVEV (reference sequence). CDR3 length equals 13 residues. The V end was cut by 6 bases, the J end by 0 bases, with 9 bases between. The CDR3 here is CASRATTSYEQYF. The DNA of the CDR3 is TGTGCCAGCAGGGCCACTACCTCCTACGAGCAGTACTTC.

The chain uses TRBV11-2 and TRBJ2-3; D possibly corresponds to TRBD1 (6 bases). CDR3 length: 15 amino acids. CDR1 and CDR2 from the germline V gene are SGHAT and FQNNGV. Between the trimmed V and J ends, which lost 7 bases and 1 base, there was a span of 15 bases. CDR3 in DNA: TGTGCCAGCACCCAAACCCGACAGGGCACAGATACGCAGTATTTT. Translating it yields CASTQTRQGTDTQYF.